This entry lists 16 T cell receptor beta chains sequenced from one sample in a study of beta chain features in type 1 diabetes. For these TCRs, the target antigens are not known. Regarding the study as a whole: Shorter TCRB CDR3s, moderately but significantly so, marked every one of the four CD4+ subsets in Type 1 diabetes patients.

cDNA synthesis used the whole RNA isolate, giving expressed TCRB sequences. This table comes from immunoSEQ multiplex PCR, and its TCRdb copy is limited to in-frame clones, with some not included. Seen here are a few hundred thousand clones, roughly 11% observed once, and the top ten hold more than 0.015%. Sequenced sample: naive CD4+ T cells from blood. The receptors here all came from a man aged 30 to 39 with type 1 diabetes.

This clone has only a few counts. The rearrangement joins TRBV19 to TRBJ2-6; 9 positions agree with TRBD1. The germline V gene encodes CDR1 LNHDA and CDR2 SQIVND (reference sequence). V shed 5 bases, J shed 3 bases, and the junction held 8 bases outside the gene matches. The CDR3 is made up of 17 amino acids. The CDR3 protein is CASSSKQGADGANVLTF. The CDR3, as DNA: TGTGCCAGTAGTTCAAAACAGGGGGCTGATGGGGCCAACGTCCTGACTTTC.

The V and J genes are TRBV5-4 and TRBJ1-1; 10 bases align to TRBD1. In germline, CDR1 is SGHNT, CDR2 YYREEE (reference sequence). This CDR3 has 15 amino acids. Trimming removed 4 bases from V and 1 base from J; junction bases left unmatched: 4. The CDR3, as DNA: TGTGCCAGCAGCCCGGGGACAGGGGCGAACACTGAAGCTTTCTTT. As protein: CASSPGTGANTEAFF.

The chain employs TRBV4-3 and TRBJ2-5; 10 bases agree with TRBD2. V lost 4 bases to trimming and J lost 5 bases; unmatched junction nucleotides: 10. The CDR3 loop spans 16 amino acids. Germline CDR1 LGHNA, CDR2 YSLEER. The CDR3 here is CASSPGVAGGGETQYF. The DNA for the CDR3 is TGCGCCAGCAGCCCCGGGGTAGCGGGGGGCGGGGAGACCCAGTACTTC.

The chain couples TRBV18 to TRBJ2-4, with a weak D call TRBD2 (6 bases). This CDR3 is 12 amino acids long. CDR1 KGHSH and CDR2 LQKENI come from the germline V gene. V was cut by 3 bases and J by 8 bases, with 8 bases left in between. This chain's CDR3 is CASSPSGDIQYF. The CDR3 DNA reads as TGTGCCAGCTCACCGTCGGGGGACATTCAGTACTTC.

The chain recombines TRBV7-3 with TRBJ2-3; the match to TRBD2 covers 9 bases. The V gene end was trimmed by 6 bases and the J gene end by 4 bases; junction bases not matched to a gene: 8. Germline values: CDR1 SGHTA, CDR2 FQGTGA. This CDR3 has 15 amino acids. CDR3 nucleotide sequence: TGTGCCAGCAGTTCACCGGGACTAGCCCCAGATACGCAGTATTTT. It is translated as CASSSPGLAPDTQYF.

This clone turned up a few times. The rearrangement uses TRBV29-1 and TRBJ2-5, with 13 bases that match TRBD2. Germline CDR1 and CDR2: SQVTM and ANQGSEA. The CDR3 covers 16 residues. After removal of 6 bases from V and 5 bases from J, the junction contained 12 bases not matched to a gene. The CDR3 sequence is CSVGGTSGARGETQYF. The CDR3 region has the DNA TGCAGCGTGGGGGGGACTAGCGGGGCCCGGGGTGAGACCCAGTACTTC.

This clone showed up just once. The CDR3 sequence: CASSLERGSYGYTF. In nucleotides, the CDR3 is TGTGCCAGCAGCTTAGAAAGGGGTTCCTATGGCTACACCTTC. The chain couples TRBV7-2 to TRBJ1-2; tentatively, D is TRBD1 (5 bases). Germline CDR1 reads SGHTA; CDR2 reads FQGNSA. This CDR3 has 14 amino acids. Trimming took 1 base from V and 4 from J, leaving 10 bases between them.

V and J are TRBV5-1 and TRBJ1-6, with TRBD1 matching over 8 bases. V gave up 3 bases and J gave up 10 bases; unmatched junction bases: 6. CDR1 and CDR2 from the germline V gene are SGHRS and YFSETQ. This CDR3 has 14 amino acids. The DNA of the CDR3 is TGCGCCAGCAGCTCGGGACAGGATGCCTCACCCCTCCACTTT. This codes for CASSSGQDASPLHF. The whole variable domain, remainder taken from reference TRBV5-1 and TRBJ1-6, is KAGVTQTPRYLIKTRGQQVTLSCSPISGHRSVSWYQQTPGQGLQFLFEYFSETQRNKGNFPGRFSGRQFSNSRSEMNVSTLELGDSALYLCASSSGQDASPLHFGNGTRLTVT.

This clone was observed a few times. CDR3 protein: CASSERRDQPQHF. CDR3 DNA: TGTGCCAGCAGCGAAAGGAGGGATCAGCCCCAGCATTTT. V usage is TRBV7-2 and J usage is TRBJ1-5; D is ambiguous. The CDR3 extends over 13 amino acids. V lost 5 bases and J 5 bases, leaving 10 bases between the germline ends. Looked up from germline, CDR1 is SGHTA and CDR2 is FQGNSA.

The chain carries TRBV7-9 and TRBJ2-3; the D gene is possibly TRBD2 (5 bases). The CDR3 consists of 15 residues. Trimming shortened V by 5 bases and J by 1 base, and 13 bases separated the two germline ends. From germline, CDR1 is SEHNR and CDR2 FQNEAQ (reference sequence). CDR3 loop: CASSPRRAGTDTQYF. Written as DNA, the CDR3 is TGTGCCAGCAGCCCCAGGCGGGCGGGCACAGATACGCAGTATTTT. Supplemented by reference TRBV7-9 and TRBJ2-3, the full variable domain reads DTGVSQNPRHKITKRGQNVTFRCDPISEHNRLYWYRQTLGQGPEFLTYFQNEAQLEKSRLLSDRFSAERPKGSFSTLEIQRTEQGDSAMYLCASSPRRAGTDTQYFGPGTRLTVL.

This clone was picked up a small number of times. The chain has TRBV20-1 and TRBJ1-1, with D tentatively TRBD1 (5 bases). The V and J ends lost 3 bases and 12 bases respectively, with 14 bases between them. This CDR3 region has 11 residues. CDR1 and CDR2 (germline): DFQATT, SNEGSKA (reference sequence). The CDR3 bases are TGCAGTGCTAGGAACAGGAGGGCAACTTTCTTT. Amino acid sequence: CSARNRRATFF.

This clone has only a few counts. The chain employs TRBV6-5 and TRBJ1-4; D might be TRBD1 (6 bases). The V end lost 2 bases, the J end lost 8 bases, and 12 bases lay between the germline ends. The V gene's germline CDR1 is MNHEY and CDR2 SVGAGI. The CDR3 runs 14 residues. In DNA form, the CDR3 reads TGTGCCAGCAGTTACAAGACAGGAAGAGAAAAACTGTTTTTT. Protein sequence: CASSYKTGREKLFF.

V usage is TRBV6-1 and J usage is TRBJ2-1; TRBD2 is a possible D gene (7 bases). The CDR3 contains 14 residues. V was pared by 7 bases and J by 9 bases, with 19 bases between. The V gene's germline CDR1 is MNHNS and CDR2 SASEGT. The CDR3: CASIKAGASAEQFF. The CDR3 DNA follows: TGTGCCAGCATTAAGGCGGGGGCCTCGGCTGAGCAGTTCTTC.

This clone was detected a few times. The V and J genes are TRBV5-1 and TRBJ1-1, with unresolved D. The V and J ends lost 2 bases and 2 bases respectively, with 22 bases between them. Germline lookup yields CDR1 SGHRS and CDR2 YFSETQ. This CDR3 comprises 18 residues. The CDR3 loop is CASSFEVAPTAPNTEAFF. Here the CDR3 DNA reads TGCGCCAGCAGCTTTGAGGTCGCTCCGACTGCCCCCAACACTGAAGCTTTCTTT.

V and J are TRBV14 and TRBJ1-2; no clear D gene. Germline V gene data show CDR1 as SGHDN and CDR2 as FVKESK. V shed 2 bases and J shed 2 bases, with 3 bases lying between them. CDR3 length: 12 residues. CDR3 bases: TGTGCCAGCAGCCAACTCAACTATGGCTACACCTTC. Amino acids: CASSQLNYGYTF.

The genes are TRBV4-2 and TRBJ1-4; perhaps TRBD1 as D (5 bases). The germline V gene has CDR1 LGHNA and CDR2 YNFKEQ. The CDR3 is made up of 15 amino acids. V was shortened by 4 bases and J by 8 bases, with 17 bases between the two germline ends. The CDR3 is CASSPKEGLGEKLFF. CDR3 DNA: TGTGCCAGCAGCCCGAAGGAGGGGCTGGGAGAAAAACTGTTTTTT.